This T cell receptor beta chain originates from a study of T cells after posttransplantation cyclophosphamide. The table came from immunoSEQ multiplex PCR; TCRdb's copy has only in-frame clones and leaves some out. Counted here are around 20,000 clones, roughly 85% occurring once; the ten biggest clones make up about 8.6%. V was clipped by 6 bases and J by 5 bases, with 14 bases between them. Germline values: CDR1 LGHNT, CDR2 FRNRAP. This CDR3 spans 14 amino acids. A word on this clone: Its antigen is still unknown.

General study points: Donor CD8+ memory clones often dominated recipient blood repertoires at later times.

The clonotype was recovered from a man aged 30 to 39 in good health and a related stem cell transplant donor. The chain combines TRBV12-5 with TRBJ1-5; D is possibly TRBD1 (6 bases). Specimen: memory CD4+ T cells sorted from blood. DNA of the CDR3: TGTGCTAGTGGCCTATACCCAGGGGATCAGCCCCAGCATTTT. Translated, it gives CASGLYPGDQPQHF.